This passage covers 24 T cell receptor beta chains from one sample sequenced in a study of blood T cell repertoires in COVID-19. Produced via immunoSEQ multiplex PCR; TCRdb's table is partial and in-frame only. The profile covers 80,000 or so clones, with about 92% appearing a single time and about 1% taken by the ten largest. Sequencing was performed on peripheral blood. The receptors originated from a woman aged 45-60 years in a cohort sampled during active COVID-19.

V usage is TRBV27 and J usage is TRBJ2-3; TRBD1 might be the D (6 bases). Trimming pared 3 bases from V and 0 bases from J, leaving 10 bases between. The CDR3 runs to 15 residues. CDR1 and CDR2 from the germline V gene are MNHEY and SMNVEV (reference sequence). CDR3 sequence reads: CASSFDRTSTDTQYF. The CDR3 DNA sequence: TGTGCCAGCAGTTTCGACAGGACCAGCACAGATACGCAGTATTTT.

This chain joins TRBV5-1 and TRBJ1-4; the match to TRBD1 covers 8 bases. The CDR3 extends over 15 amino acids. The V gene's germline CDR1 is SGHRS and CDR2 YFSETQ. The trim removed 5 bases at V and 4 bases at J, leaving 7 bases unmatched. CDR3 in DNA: TGCGCCAGCAGATGGGGGACAGGCAATAATGAAAAACTGTTTTTT. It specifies CASRWGTGNNEKLFF.

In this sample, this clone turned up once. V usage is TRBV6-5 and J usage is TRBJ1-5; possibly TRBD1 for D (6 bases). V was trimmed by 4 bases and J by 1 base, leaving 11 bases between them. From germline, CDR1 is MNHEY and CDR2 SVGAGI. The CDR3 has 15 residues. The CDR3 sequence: CASSSRGLSNQPQHF. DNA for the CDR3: TGTGCCAGCAGTTCCAGGGGCCTGAGCAATCAGCCCCAGCATTTT.

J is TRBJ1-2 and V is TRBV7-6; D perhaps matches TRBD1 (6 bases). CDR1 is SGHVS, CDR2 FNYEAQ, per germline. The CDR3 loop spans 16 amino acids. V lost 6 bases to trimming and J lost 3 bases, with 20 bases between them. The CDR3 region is CASSPEAGAGDYGYTF. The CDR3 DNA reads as TGTGCCAGCAGTCCCGAGGCGGGGGCGGGCGACTATGGCTACACCTTC.

The CDR3 bases are TGCGCCAGCAGCATGCAGGGCTACGAGCAGTACTTC. Translation: CASSMQGYEQYF. This rearrangement joins TRBV5-1 to TRBJ2-7, with D possibly being TRBD1 (5 bases). The CDR3 consists of 12 residues. Germline CDR1 and CDR2: SGHRS and YFSETQ. V lost 4 bases and J lost 3, with 8 bases in between. The full variable domain, rest sourced from reference TRBV5-1 and TRBJ2-7, is KAGVTQTPRYLIKTRGQQVTLSCSPISGHRSVSWYQQTPGQGLQFLFEYFSETQRNKGNFPGRFSGRQFSNSRSEMNVSTLELGDSALYLCASSMQGYEQYFGPGTRLTVT.

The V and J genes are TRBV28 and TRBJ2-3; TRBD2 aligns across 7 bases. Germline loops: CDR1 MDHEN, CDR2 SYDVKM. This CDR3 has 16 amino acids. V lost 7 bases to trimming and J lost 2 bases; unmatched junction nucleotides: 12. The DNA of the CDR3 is TGTGCCAGCACCCTTGTTGGGGGGGGACCCACAGATACGCAGTATTTT. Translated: CASTLVGGGPTDTQYF.

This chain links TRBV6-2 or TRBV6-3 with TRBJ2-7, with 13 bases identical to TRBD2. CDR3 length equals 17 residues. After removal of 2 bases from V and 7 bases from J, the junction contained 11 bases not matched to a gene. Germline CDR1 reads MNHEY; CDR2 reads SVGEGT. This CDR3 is CASSYVFGTSGIREQYF. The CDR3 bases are TGTGCCAGCAGTTACGTTTTTGGGACTAGCGGGATTCGGGAGCAGTACTTC.

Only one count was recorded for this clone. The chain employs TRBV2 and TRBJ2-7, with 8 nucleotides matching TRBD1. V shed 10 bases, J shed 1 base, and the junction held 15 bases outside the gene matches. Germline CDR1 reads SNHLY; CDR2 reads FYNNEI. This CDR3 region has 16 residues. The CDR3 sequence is CAIQKAGTGISYEQYF. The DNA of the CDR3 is TGTGCCATCCAAAAAGCCGGGACAGGAATATCCTACGAGCAGTACTTC.

Here the CDR3 reads CASSDRSGASTDTQYF. The CDR3 bases are TGTGCCAGCAGCGATCGGTCAGGGGCGAGCACAGATACGCAGTATTTT. The chain carries TRBV21-1 and TRBJ2-3; the DNA was not compared with TRBD1, the D call given in the table. TRBV21-1 is tagged as a pseudogene. The CDR3 has 16 amino acids.

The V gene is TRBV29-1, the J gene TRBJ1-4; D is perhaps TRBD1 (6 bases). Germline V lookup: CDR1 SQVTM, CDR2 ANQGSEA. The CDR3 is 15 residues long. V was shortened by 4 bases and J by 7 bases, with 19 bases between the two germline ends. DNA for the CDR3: TGCAGCGTTGCCGCATTACAGGGATTAAGTGAAAAACTGTTTTTT. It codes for CSVAALQGLSEKLFF.

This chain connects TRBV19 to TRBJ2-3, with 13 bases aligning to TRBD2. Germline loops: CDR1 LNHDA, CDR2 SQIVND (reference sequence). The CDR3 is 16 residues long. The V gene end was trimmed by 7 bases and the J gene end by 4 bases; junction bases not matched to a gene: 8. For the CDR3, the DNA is TGTGCCAGTAATAAACGGACTAGCGGGAGTGCAGATACGCAGTATTTT. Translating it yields CASNKRTSGSADTQYF.

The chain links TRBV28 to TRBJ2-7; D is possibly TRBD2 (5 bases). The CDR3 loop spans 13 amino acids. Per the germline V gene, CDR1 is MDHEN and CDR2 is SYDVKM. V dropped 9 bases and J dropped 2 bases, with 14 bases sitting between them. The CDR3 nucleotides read TGTGCCAGTCACCGGGATACTCCCTACGAGCAGTACTTC. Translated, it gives CASHRDTPYEQYF.

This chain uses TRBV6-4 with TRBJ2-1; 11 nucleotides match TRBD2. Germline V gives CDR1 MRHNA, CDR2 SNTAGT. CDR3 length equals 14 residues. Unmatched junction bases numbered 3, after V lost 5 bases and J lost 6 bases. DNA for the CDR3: TGTGCCAGCAGTAACCTAGCGGGAGGCAATGAGCAGTTCTTC. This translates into CASSNLAGGNEQFF.

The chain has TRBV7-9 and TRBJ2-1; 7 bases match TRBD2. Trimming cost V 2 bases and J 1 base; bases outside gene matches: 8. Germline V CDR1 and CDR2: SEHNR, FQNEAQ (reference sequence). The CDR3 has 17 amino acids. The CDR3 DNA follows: TGTGCCAGCAGCTTATGGCGCGGGAGTTCATCCTACAATGAGCAGTTCTTC. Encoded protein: CASSLWRGSSSYNEQFF.

The CDR3 loop is CASTRTGGAEAFF. The CDR3 nucleotides are TGTGCCAGCACCAGGACAGGGGGGGCTGAAGCTTTCTTT. The J gene is TRBJ1-1, the V gene TRBV27, with 10 positions matching TRBD1. This CDR3 is built from 13 residues. V lost 7 bases to trimming and J lost 6 bases; unmatched junction nucleotides: 5. CDR1 MNHEY and CDR2 SMNVEV come from the germline V gene (reference sequence).

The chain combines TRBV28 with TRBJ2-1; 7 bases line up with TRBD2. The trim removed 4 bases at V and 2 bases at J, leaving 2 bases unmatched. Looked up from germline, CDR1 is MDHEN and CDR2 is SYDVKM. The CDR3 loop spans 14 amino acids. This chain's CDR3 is CASSSSGPYNEQFF. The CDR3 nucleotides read TGTGCCAGCAGTTCTAGCGGTCCCTACAATGAGCAGTTCTTC.

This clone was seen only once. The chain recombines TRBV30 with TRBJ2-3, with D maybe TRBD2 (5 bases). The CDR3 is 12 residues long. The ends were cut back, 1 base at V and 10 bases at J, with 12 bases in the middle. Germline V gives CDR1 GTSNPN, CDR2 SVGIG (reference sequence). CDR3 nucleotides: TGTGCCTGGAGTGGGTCGGGAAAGGCGCAGTATTTT. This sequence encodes CAWSGSGKAQYF.

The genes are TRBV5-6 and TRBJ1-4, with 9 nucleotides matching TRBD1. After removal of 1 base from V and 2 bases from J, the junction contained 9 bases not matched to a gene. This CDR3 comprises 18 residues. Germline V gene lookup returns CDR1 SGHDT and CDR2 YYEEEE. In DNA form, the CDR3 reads TGTGCCAGCAGCTTGCTAGGGACAGGGTTGTCTACTAATGAAAAACTGTTTTTT. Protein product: CASSLLGTGLSTNEKLFF.

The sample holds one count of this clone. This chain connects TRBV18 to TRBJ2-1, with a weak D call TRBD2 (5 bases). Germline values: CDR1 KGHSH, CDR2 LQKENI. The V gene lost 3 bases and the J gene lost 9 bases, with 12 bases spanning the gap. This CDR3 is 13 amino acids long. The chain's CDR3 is CASSPQPGGEQFF. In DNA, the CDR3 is TGTGCCAGCTCACCGCAGCCCGGAGGTGAGCAGTTCTTC.

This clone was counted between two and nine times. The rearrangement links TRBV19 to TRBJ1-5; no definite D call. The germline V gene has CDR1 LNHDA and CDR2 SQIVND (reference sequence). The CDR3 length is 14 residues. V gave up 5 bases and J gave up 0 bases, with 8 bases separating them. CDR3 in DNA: TGTGCCAGTAGTCCCCCGGGTAGCAATCAGCCCCAGCATTTT. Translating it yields CASSPPGSNQPQHF.

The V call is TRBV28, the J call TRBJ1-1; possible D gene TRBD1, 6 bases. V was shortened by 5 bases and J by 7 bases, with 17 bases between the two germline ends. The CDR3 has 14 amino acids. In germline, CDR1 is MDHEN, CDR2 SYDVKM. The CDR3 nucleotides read TGTGCCAGCAGTACAACGGGGGGCAGGATTGAAGCTTTCTTT. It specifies CASSTTGGRIEAFF.

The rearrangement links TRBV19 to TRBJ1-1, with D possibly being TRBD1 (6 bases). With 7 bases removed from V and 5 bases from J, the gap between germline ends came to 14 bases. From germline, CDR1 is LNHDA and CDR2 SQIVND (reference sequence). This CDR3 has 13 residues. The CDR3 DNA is TGTGCCAGTACGATGGGGGGGCGAACTGAAGCTTTCTTT. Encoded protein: CASTMGGRTEAFF.

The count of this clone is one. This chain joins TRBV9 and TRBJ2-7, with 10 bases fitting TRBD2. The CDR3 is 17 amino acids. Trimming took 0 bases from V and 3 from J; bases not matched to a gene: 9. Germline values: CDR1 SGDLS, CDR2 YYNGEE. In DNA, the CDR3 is TGTGCCAGCAGCGTAGGGGAAAGCGGGAGGGCTGGCTACGAGCAGTACTTC. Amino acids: CASSVGESGRAGYEQYF.

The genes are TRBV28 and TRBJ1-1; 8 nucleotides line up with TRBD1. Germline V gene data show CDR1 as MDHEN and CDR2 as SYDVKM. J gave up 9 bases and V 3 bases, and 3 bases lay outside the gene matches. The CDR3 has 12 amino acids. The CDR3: CASSFGDRKAFF. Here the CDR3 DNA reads TGTGCCAGCAGTTTCGGGGACAGGAAAGCTTTCTTT.